The 22 T cell receptor beta chains below were found in one sample sequenced in a study of T cells in Graves' hyperthyroidism and ophthalmopathy. The investigators amplified TCR beta CDR3 regions from RNA transcripts. TCR CDR3 regions were first amplified by RT-PCR with HTBI primers. TCRdb reprocessed the multiplex PCR reads via MiXCR and lists one record per CDR3 protein. The table shows hundreds of thousands of distinct CDR3 sequences, with about 14% occurring only once. Sequencing used blood. These receptors all come from a woman between 40 and 50 years old with Graves' hyperthyroidism.

This clonotype was seen ten or more times. The chain couples TRBV28 to TRBJ1-1; no clear D gene. The CDR3 totals 12 residues. CDR1 MDHEN and CDR2 SYDVKM come from the germline V gene. The V end lost 1 base, the J end lost 10 bases, and 10 bases lay between the germline ends. In DNA, the CDR3 is TGTGCCAGCAGTTTATCCCGCAGTGGAGCTTTCTTT. Translating gives CASSLSRSGAFF. The full variable domain, rest sourced from reference TRBV28 and TRBJ1-1, is DVKVTQSSRYLVKRTGEKVFLECVQDMDHENMFWYRQDPGLGLRLIYFSYDVKMKEKGDIPEGYSVSREKKERFSLILESASTNQTSMYLCASSLSRSGAFFGQGTRLTVV.

The chain joins TRBV20-1 to TRBJ1-1; D perhaps matches TRBD1 (6 bases). The CDR3 has 14 amino acids. Germline V lookup: CDR1 DFQATT, CDR2 SNEGSKA (reference sequence). Between the trimmed V and J ends, which lost 0 bases and 6 bases, there was a span of 14 bases. CDR3 sequence (DNA): TGCAGTGCTAGAGAGGGGGGACGGGGGCCTGAAGCTTTCTTT. Protein: CSAREGGRGPEAFF.

This clonotype was seen ten or more times. The J gene is TRBJ1-1, the V gene TRBV28; no definite D call. The CDR3 covers 13 residues. V shed 10 bases and J shed 1 base, with 13 bases lying between them. Germline V CDR1 and CDR2: MDHEN, SYDVKM. CDR3: CATTGAANTEAFF. Here the CDR3 DNA reads TGTGCCACAACCGGTGCCGCGAACACTGAAGCTTTCTTT.

This clonotype was seen many times. Here the CDR3 reads CASSQDGQGLDKNIQYF. The CDR3 bases are TGTGCCAGCAGCCAAGACGGGCAGGGCCTGGACAAAAACATTCAGTACTTC. The chain couples TRBV3-1 to TRBJ2-4; perhaps TRBD1 as D (5 bases). The CDR3 consists of 17 residues. Trimming took 0 bases from V and 3 from J, leaving 15 bases between them. Germline CDR1 reads LGHDT; CDR2 reads YNNKEL (reference sequence).

In its sample, this clonotype was seen many times. The chain combines TRBV6-2 or TRBV6-3 with TRBJ2-1; 15 nucleotides agree with TRBD2. The CDR3 contains 17 residues. CDR1 and CDR2 from the germline V gene are MNHEY and SVGEGT. V lost 5 bases and J lost 3; bases outside the gene matches: 5. Written as DNA, the CDR3 is TGTGCCAGCAGTGGAGGACTAGCGGGAGGGGTCTACAATGAGCAGTTCTTC. Protein: CASSGGLAGGVYNEQFF.

Many counts were recorded for this clonotype. The chain links TRBV5-1 to TRBJ1-2; no reliable D call. Trimming removed 9 bases from V and 7 bases from J, with 25 bases in between. The CDR3 contains 15 residues. Germline V lookup: CDR1 SGHRS, CDR2 YFSETQ. The CDR3: CATAPSGTAASGYTF. The CDR3 bases are TGCGCCACCGCCCCCTCGGGCACCGCGGCCTCTGGCTACACCTTC. The variable domain in full, completed from reference TRBV5-1 and TRBJ1-2, reads KAGVTQTPRYLIKTRGQQVTLSCSPISGHRSVSWYQQTPGQGLQFLFEYFSETQRNKGNFPGRFSGRQFSNSRSEMNVSTLELGDSALYLCATAPSGTAASGYTFGSGTRLTVV.

The J gene is TRBJ2-3, the V gene TRBV24-1, with 7 bases fitting TRBD1. V was clipped by 5 bases and J by 4 bases; unmatched bases: 11. This CDR3 has 16 amino acids. Germline V CDR1 and CDR2: KGHDR, SFDVKD. The CDR3 region is CATSGSGGHDPDTQYF. The CDR3 nucleotides are TGTGCCACCAGTGGGTCAGGGGGTCATGATCCAGATACGCAGTATTTT.

As for this clonotype: A much larger clone differs from this one at a single base, so this may be a read error. This sequence joins TRBV2 and TRBJ2-1; either TRBD1 or TRBD2 may supply D (5 bases each). V lost 4 bases, J lost 8 bases, and 15 bases lay in between. The CDR3 covers 14 residues. Germline CDR1 reads SNHLY; CDR2 reads FYNNEI. CDR3 amino acids: CASSGGGRGYEQFF. For the CDR3, the DNA is TGTGCCAGCAGTGGTGGGGGAAGAGGGTATGAGCAGTTCTTC. Together with reference TRBV2 and TRBJ2-1, the CDR3 gives the full variable domain: EPEVTQTPSHQVTQMGQEVILRCVPISNHLYFYWYRQILGQKVEFLVSFYNNEISEKSEIFDDQFSVERPDGSNFTLKIRSTKLEDSAMYFCASSGGGRGYEQFFGPGTRLTVL.

This clonotype was seen many times. The chain links TRBV7-6 to TRBJ2-1; 11 bases match TRBD2. The CDR3 runs to 17 residues. V dropped 4 bases and J dropped 0; count of bases not matched to a gene: 5. Germline V gene data show CDR1 as SGHVS and CDR2 as FNYEAQ. The DNA for the CDR3 is TGTGCCAGCAGCTCTAGCGGGAGGACCGTCTCCTACAATGAGCAGTTCTTC. As protein: CASSSSGRTVSYNEQFF.

This clonotype was found many times. This sequence joins TRBV5-1 and TRBJ2-7; D may match TRBD1 or TRBD2 (5 bases each). This CDR3 region has 15 residues. Germline V gives CDR1 SGHRS, CDR2 YFSETQ. Trimming removed 2 bases from V and 0 bases from J, with 12 bases in between. The DNA for the CDR3 is TGCGCCAGCAGCTTCGCACGAGGGGACTCCTACGAGCAGTACTTC. Protein product: CASSFARGDSYEQYF.

As to this clonotype: Relative to the germline gene, one junction end is altered; a read error may explain this. The genes are TRBV9 and TRBJ1-1, with 7 bases that match TRBD1. CDR1 is SGDLS and CDR2 is YYNGEE in the germline V gene. This CDR3 has 15 residues. CDR3 nucleotide sequence: TGTGCCAGCAGCCCCAGCTTAGGGGGCAGGACTGGAGCTTTCTTT. The encoded protein is CASSPSLGGRTGAFF.

The chain combines TRBV7-2 with TRBJ1-2; no reliable D call. Per germline, CDR1 SGHTA and CDR2 FQGNSA. The CDR3 runs 14 residues. Trimming took 4 bases from V and 4 from J, leaving 13 bases between them. The CDR3 DNA sequence: TGTGCCAGCAGCTATATACTAAACACCTATGGCTACACCTTC. The encoded protein is CASSYILNTYGYTF.

V gene TRBV6-1 combines with J gene TRBJ2-7, with a tentative D call TRBD2 (5 bases). The V end was cut by 6 bases, the J end by 0 bases, with 12 bases between. This CDR3 is built from 14 residues. Germline V gene lookup returns CDR1 MNHNS and CDR2 SASEGT. The CDR3 loop is CASRRDTSSYEQYF. DNA for the CDR3: TGTGCCAGCAGGAGGGATACGAGCTCCTACGAGCAGTACTTC.

This rearrangement joins TRBV19 to TRBJ2-7; 9 nucleotides match TRBD1. Germline CDR1 is LNHDA and CDR2 is SQIVND (reference sequence). Unmatched junction bases numbered 15, after V lost 5 bases and J lost 7 bases. The CDR3 runs 16 residues. The CDR3 spells CASSESGTGLAGEQYF. In DNA form, the CDR3 reads TGTGCCAGTAGTGAATCGGGGACAGGGCTCGCTGGGGAGCAGTACTTC.

This clonotype occurred many times. The V gene is TRBV6-1, the J gene TRBJ2-7; 12 nucleotides align to TRBD1. The CDR3 loop spans 17 amino acids. With 3 bases clipped from V and 6 bases from J, the junction kept 12 bases outside the gene matches. Germline-derived CDR1 and CDR2 are MNHNS and SASEGT. The CDR3 region has the DNA TGTGCCAGCAGTGAGCTTTACGGGACAGGGGGCTTAAGCGAGCAGTACTTC. Translation gives CASSELYGTGGLSEQYF.

At least ten counts were recorded for this clonotype. J is TRBJ2-1 and V is TRBV28, with 8 bases matching TRBD2. The ends lost 4 bases at V and 0 bases at J; junction bases unmatched: 5. The CDR3 sequence is 16 residues long. Germline V gene lookup returns CDR1 MDHEN and CDR2 SYDVKM. The CDR3, as DNA: TGTGCCAGCAGTTCAATAGCGGGACTCTCCTACAATGAGCAGTTCTTC. This sequence encodes CASSSIAGLSYNEQFF.

This clonotype was seen ten or more times. The V call is TRBV7-9, the J call TRBJ2-1, with 13 bases identical to TRBD2. Germline lookup yields CDR1 SEHNR and CDR2 FQNEAQ (reference sequence). The CDR3 contains 20 residues. Trimming cost V 5 bases and J 6 bases; bases outside gene matches: 19. This CDR3 reads CASSPGTSGKDSRIFNEQFF. The CDR3 DNA reads as TGTGCCAGCAGCCCAGGGACTAGCGGGAAAGATAGTAGGATTTTCAATGAGCAGTTCTTC.

The sample holds a few counts of this clonotype. Since a much larger clone is just one base distant, this may be a read error. The rearrangement links TRBV10-3 to TRBJ2-5; 7 nucleotides line up with TRBD1. The CDR3 sequence is 14 residues long. Germline CDR1 reads ENHRY; CDR2 reads SYGVKD. V dropped 4 bases and J dropped 3; count of bases not matched to a gene: 5. The CDR3, as DNA: TGTGCCATCAGTGGGACAACAGGGGAAGAGACCCAGTACTTC. It is translated as CAISGTTGEETQYF.

At least ten counts were recorded for this clonotype. This sequence joins TRBV12-3 or TRBV12-4 and TRBJ2-1; 12 bases line up with TRBD1. CDR3 length equals 15 residues. J lost 9 bases, V lost 7 bases, and 10 bases had no gene match. DNA of the CDR3: TGTGCCAGCACCGATGGGGGACAGGGGGCTACTGAGCAGTTCTTC. It codes for CASTDGGQGATEQFF.

Remarks on this clonotype: Since a much larger clone is just one base distant, this may be a read error. The chain links TRBV27 to TRBJ1-2, with D maybe TRBD1 (5 bases). The germline gives CDR1 MNHEY, CDR2 SMNVEV (reference sequence). This CDR3 contains 13 residues. V was shortened by 9 bases and J by 4 bases, with 15 bases between the two germline ends. CDR3 nucleotides: TGTGCCAGACCGGGGGAATCTAGCTATGGCTACACCTTC. Protein: CARPGESSYGYTF.

This clonotype was found many times. The V gene is TRBV5-1, the J gene TRBJ2-5, with a weak D call TRBD1 (6 bases). The CDR3 sequence is 16 residues long. Trimming stripped 4 bases from V and 2 bases from J, with 18 bases between. Germline V lookup: CDR1 SGHRS, CDR2 YFSETQ. In DNA form, the CDR3 reads TGCGCCAGCAGCGTCGAAGGGGGACACAATCAAGAGACCCAGTACTTC. Its translation: CASSVEGGHNQETQYF.

In regard to this clonotype: A read error is possible here, since a much larger clone lies one base away. This chain links TRBV20-1 with TRBJ1-5; D uncertain. The CDR3 is made up of 16 amino acids. The germline gives CDR1 DFQATT, CDR2 SNEGSKA (reference sequence). The CDR3, as DNA: TGCAGTGCTGGAGATCTCGCGGGGTCGAGCAATCAGCCCCAGCATTTT. Translation: CSAGDLAGSSNQPQHF.